This TCR beta chain was sequenced in a study of blood T cell repertoires in COVID-19. Looking at the study overall: From the United States, Italy and Spain came samples of acute and convalescent COVID-19. Nucleic acid was either cDNA or gDNA, and it came from T cells, B-cell-depleted T cells, or PBMCs.

Germline V CDR1 and CDR2: SEHNR, FQNEAQ (reference sequence). Trimming took 4 bases from V and 5 from J, leaving 18 bases between them. The CDR3 has 16 amino acids. This clone was seen once. Authors' data handling: Scientists estimated how many nucleated cells there were by amplifying reference gene primers. This table comes from immunoSEQ multiplex PCR, and its TCRdb copy is limited to in-frame clones, with some not included. The V and J calls and clone size were taken over from that table, and D and trimming were inferred from the DNA. The data show tens of thousands of clones, 85% to 90% seen once.

Sequenced sample: peripheral blood. V is TRBV7-9 and J is TRBJ2-1; a weak D match, TRBD2 (6 bases). This TCR was recovered from an elderly woman in a cohort sampled during active or convalescent COVID-19. The DNA of the CDR3 is TGTGCCAGCAGCTGGAGGGTCCTCGGTGTGAACAATGAGCAGTTCTTC. This encodes CASSWRVLGVNNEQFF.